This TCR beta chain stems from a study of shared clonotypes between healthy human individuals. Regarding the study as a whole: Blood was the sole source, and tissue repertoires probably differ.

What was sequenced on ten immunoSEQ deep assay plates was unsorted PBMC DNA. Clones were read by immunoSEQ multiplex PCR, and TCRdb kept only the in-frame ones, dropping some. The table includes some 500,000 clones, about 74% detected once. The V and J ends lost 0 bases and 3 bases, in that order; junction bases with no gene match: 6. Germline-derived CDR1 and CDR2 are SGDLS and YYNGEE. The CDR3 spans 15 residues. This clone showed up just a few times. Its antigen remains unknown. The clonotype was recovered from a middle-aged woman in good health. Some clones in this sample may be carry-over from other donors' samples. Sequencing was performed on PBMCs. V usage is TRBV9 and J usage is TRBJ2-7, with 7 bases fitting TRBD2. CDR3 region: CASSVGGGSDYEQYF. CDR3 in DNA: TGTGCCAGCAGCGTAGGAGGCGGGAGCGACTACGAGCAGTACTTC.